This T cell receptor beta chain was sequenced for a study of blood T cell repertoires in COVID-19. Across the whole study: Nucleic acid was either cDNA or gDNA, and it came from T cells, B-cell-depleted T cells, or PBMCs.

Adults between roughly 18 and 90 years of age took part from about two dozen US areas. Allocation to cohorts depended on clinical history reported by the participants. Original data processing: For nucleated cells, counts were estimated from reference gene primer amplification. Some clones are missing from TCRdb's copy, which holds only in-frame ones; the method was immunoSEQ multiplex PCR. V, J and clone size are those of that table, while D and trimming were read from the DNA. The data show 200,000 to 250,000 clones, around 89% seen once. Sequencing was performed on PBMCs or T cells enriched from blood (not recorded which). This clonotype originated in a woman aged 18-35 years in a cohort exposed to, infected with or recovered from COVID-19 (not recorded which).

Here the CDR3 reads CASSKGQGSSYEQYF. Here the CDR3 DNA reads TGTGCCAGCAGCAAAGGACAGGGGAGCTCCTACGAGCAGTACTTC. This sequence joins TRBV11-3 and TRBJ2-7; TRBD1 matches 9 bases. The CDR3 is 15 amino acids. The V gene's germline CDR1 is SGHNT and CDR2 YENEEA. V dropped 5 bases and J dropped 0; count of bases not matched to a gene: 5.